This TCR beta chain derives from a study of blood T cell repertoires in COVID-19. Whole-study context: Sample material is recorded as cDNA or gDNA derived from T cells, B-cell-depleted T cells, or PBMCs.

Clones were sequenced by immunoSEQ multiplex PCR, and TCRdb holds only the in-frame ones, with some missing. The sample yields some 140,000 clones, 80% to 85% seen once. V lost 0 bases and J 7 bases, leaving 13 bases between the germline ends. The V gene's germline CDR1 is SGDLS and CDR2 YYNGEE. The CDR3 totals 15 residues. Sequencing was performed on peripheral blood. This TCR came from a woman aged 55 to 70 with active or convalescent COVID-19. The chain joins TRBV9 to TRBJ1-4; the D gene is possibly TRBD1 (5 bases). CDR3 region: CASSVGAGSGEKLFF. The CDR3 DNA follows: TGTGCCAGCAGCGTAGGGGCAGGGTCTGGTGAAAAACTGTTTTTT.